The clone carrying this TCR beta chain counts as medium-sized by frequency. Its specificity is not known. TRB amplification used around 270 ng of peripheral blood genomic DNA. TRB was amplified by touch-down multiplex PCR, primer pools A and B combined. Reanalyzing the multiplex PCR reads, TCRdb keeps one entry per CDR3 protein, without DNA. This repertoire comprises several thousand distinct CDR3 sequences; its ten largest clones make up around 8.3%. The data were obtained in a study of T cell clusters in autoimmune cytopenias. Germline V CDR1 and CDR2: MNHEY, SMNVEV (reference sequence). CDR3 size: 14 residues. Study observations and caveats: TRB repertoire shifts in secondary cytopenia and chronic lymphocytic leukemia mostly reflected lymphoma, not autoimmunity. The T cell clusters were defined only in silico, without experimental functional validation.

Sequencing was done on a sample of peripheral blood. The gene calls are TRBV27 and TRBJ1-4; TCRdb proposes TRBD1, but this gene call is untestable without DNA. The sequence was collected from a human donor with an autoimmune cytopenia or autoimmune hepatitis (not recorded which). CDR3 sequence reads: CASSIRTGHEKLFF.